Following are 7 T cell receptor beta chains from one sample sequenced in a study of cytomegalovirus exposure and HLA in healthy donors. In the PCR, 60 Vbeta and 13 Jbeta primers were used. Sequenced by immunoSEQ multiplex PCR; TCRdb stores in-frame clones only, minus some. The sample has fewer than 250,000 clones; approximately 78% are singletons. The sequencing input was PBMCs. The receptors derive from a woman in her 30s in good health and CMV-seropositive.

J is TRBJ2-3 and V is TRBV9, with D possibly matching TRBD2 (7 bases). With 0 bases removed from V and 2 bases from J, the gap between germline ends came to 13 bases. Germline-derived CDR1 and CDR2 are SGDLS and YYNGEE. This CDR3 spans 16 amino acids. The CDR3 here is CASSVEGGGPTDTQYF. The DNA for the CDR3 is TGTGCCAGCAGCGTAGAGGGGGGGGGACCCACAGATACGCAGTATTTT.

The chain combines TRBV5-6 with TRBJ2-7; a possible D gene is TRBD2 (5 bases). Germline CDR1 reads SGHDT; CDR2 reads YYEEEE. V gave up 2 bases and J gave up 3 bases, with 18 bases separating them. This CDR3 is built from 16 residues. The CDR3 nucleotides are TGTGCCAGCAGCTTCATGAGGGTACAAGAAGTCTACGAGCAGTACTTC. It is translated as CASSFMRVQEVYEQYF.

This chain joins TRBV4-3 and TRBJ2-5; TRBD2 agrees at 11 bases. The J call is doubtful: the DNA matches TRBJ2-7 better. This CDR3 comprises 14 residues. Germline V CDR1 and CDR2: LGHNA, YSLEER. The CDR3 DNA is TGCGCCAGCAGCCCGACTAGCGGGACCCACGAGCAGTACTTC. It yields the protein CASSPTSGTHEQYF.

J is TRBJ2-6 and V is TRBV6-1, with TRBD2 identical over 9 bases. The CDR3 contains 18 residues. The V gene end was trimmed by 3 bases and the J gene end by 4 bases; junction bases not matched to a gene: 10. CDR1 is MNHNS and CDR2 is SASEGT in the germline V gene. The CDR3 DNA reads TGTGCCAGCAGTGACGTAGCGGGGGCCCTGAGGGGGGCCAACGTCCTGACTTTC. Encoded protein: CASSDVAGALRGANVLTF.

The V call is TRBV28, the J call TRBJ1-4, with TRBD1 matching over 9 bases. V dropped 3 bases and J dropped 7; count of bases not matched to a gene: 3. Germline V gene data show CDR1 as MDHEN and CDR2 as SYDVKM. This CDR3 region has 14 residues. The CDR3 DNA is TGTGCCAGCAGTTTCCGGACAGGGGCTGAAAAACTGTTTTTT. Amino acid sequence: CASSFRTGAEKLFF.

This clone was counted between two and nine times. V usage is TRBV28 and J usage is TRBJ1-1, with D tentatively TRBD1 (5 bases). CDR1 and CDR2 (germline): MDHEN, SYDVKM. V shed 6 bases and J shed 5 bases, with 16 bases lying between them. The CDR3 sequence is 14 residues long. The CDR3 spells CASSEGVGRTEAFF. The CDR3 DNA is TGTGCCAGCAGCGAAGGGGTAGGAAGAACTGAAGCTTTCTTT.

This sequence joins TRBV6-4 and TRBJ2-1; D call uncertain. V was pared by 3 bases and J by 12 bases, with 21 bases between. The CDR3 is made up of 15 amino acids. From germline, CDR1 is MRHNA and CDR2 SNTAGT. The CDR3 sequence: CASSELETATGRQFF. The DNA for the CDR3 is TGTGCCAGCAGTGAATTAGAGACCGCCACGGGTCGGCAGTTCTTC.